This passage covers 5 T cell receptor beta chains from one sample sequenced in a study of blood T cell repertoires in COVID-19. This table comes from immunoSEQ multiplex PCR, and its TCRdb copy is limited to in-frame clones, with some not included. Of approximately 160,000 clones listed, approximately 86% were seen once; the top ten hold 0.55% to 0.6%. Material for sequencing was peripheral blood. All receptors derive from a man aged 55 to 70 with COVID-19, enrolled during active disease.

This rearrangement joins TRBV19 to TRBJ2-7, with 8 bases matching TRBD1. The CDR3 sequence is 14 residues long. Trimming at V came to 6 bases and at J to 2 bases, leaving 6 bases not matched to a gene. Germline-derived CDR1 and CDR2 are LNHDA and SQIVND (reference sequence). DNA of the CDR3: TGTGCCAGTAGACCCAGGACAGGGACCTACGAGCAGTACTTC. Translated, it gives CASRPRTGTYEQYF.

The V call is TRBV11-2, the J call TRBJ2-1, with 7 bases aligning to TRBD2. V trimming: 5 bases; J trimming: 4 bases; junction bases outside the gene matches: 2. Germline loops: CDR1 SGHAT, CDR2 FQNNGV. The CDR3 covers 13 residues. The CDR3 DNA sequence: TGTGCCAGCAGCAAAGCGGGGTACAATGAGCAGTTCTTC. It translates to CASSKAGYNEQFF.

This sequence joins TRBV7-9 and TRBJ2-7; D unclear. CDR3 length equals 12 residues. V was pared by 5 bases and J by 3 bases, with 8 bases between. Germline CDR1 and CDR2: SEHNR and FQNEAQ (reference sequence). The CDR3 here is CASSAGSYEQYF. CDR3 DNA sequence: TGTGCCAGCAGCGCCGGTAGCTACGAGCAGTACTTC.

V gene TRBV2 combines with J gene TRBJ1-1; D remains ambiguous. Trimming removed 5 bases from V and 2 bases from J, with 6 bases in between. The CDR3 consists of 12 residues. CDR1 is SNHLY and CDR2 is FYNNEI in the germline V gene. In nucleotides, the CDR3 is TGTGCCAGCAGTATAATTAACACTGAAGCTTTCTTT. Translated: CASSIINTEAFF.

This rearrangement joins TRBV7-2 to TRBJ2-5, with 7 bases fitting TRBD1. The CDR3 covers 15 residues. J was trimmed by 0 bases and V by 5 bases; bases with no gene match: 6. In germline, CDR1 is SGHTA, CDR2 FQGNSA. The CDR3 bases are TGTGCCAGCAGCCCAGACAGGGCGTACCAAGAGACCCAGTACTTC. Protein sequence: CASSPDRAYQETQYF.